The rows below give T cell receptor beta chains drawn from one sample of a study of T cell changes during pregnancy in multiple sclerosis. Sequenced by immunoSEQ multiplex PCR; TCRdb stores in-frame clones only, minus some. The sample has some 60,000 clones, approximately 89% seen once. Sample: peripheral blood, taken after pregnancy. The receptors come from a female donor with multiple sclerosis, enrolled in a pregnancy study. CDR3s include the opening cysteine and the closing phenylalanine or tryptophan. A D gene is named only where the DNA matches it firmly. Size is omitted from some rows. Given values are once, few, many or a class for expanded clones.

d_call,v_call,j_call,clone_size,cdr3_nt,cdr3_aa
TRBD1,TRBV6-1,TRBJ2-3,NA,TGTGCCAGCCTCTTCGGACAGGGGGCAGAAGATACGCAGTATTTT,CASLFGQGAEDTQYF
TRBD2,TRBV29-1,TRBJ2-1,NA,TGCAGCGTTGAGGGACTAGCGGGGAGATTAACCTACAATGAGCAGTTCTTC,CSVEGLAGRLTYNEQFF
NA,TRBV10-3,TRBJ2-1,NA,TGTGCCATCAGTGAGTCGCGGTCTGGTAACAATGAGCAGTTCTTC,CAISESRSGNNEQFF
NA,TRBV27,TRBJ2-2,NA,TGTGCCAGCAGTTTATGGGCAGAGAACACCGGGGAGCTGTTTTTT,CASSLWAENTGELFF
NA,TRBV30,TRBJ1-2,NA,TGTGCCTGGAGTACGGGGGGCGGAAACTATGGCTACACCTTC,CAWSTGGGNYGYTF
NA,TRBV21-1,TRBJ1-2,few,TGTGCCAGCAGCAATAAGCATCCTAACTATGGCTACACCTTC,CASSNKHPNYGYTF
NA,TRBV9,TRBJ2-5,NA,TGTGCCAGCAGCGTAGCCGACTACCTAAGAGAGGCCCAGTACTTC,CASSVADYLREAQYF
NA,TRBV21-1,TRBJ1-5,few,TGTGCCAGCAGCGGTCCCGGGACAGGGGGGGAGAATCAGCCCCAGCATTTT,CASSGPGTGGENQPQHF
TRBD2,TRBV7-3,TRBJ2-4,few,TGTGCCAGCAGCGCGGCGGGGGGACAAAACATTCAGTACTTC,CASSAAGGQNIQYF
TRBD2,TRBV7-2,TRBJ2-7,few,TGTGCCAGCAGCTTAATGAGCGGGGGCTACGAGCAGTACTTC,CASSLMSGGYEQYF
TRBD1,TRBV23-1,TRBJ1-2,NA,TGCGCCAGCAGCTACAGTAAGGGGGCCAACTATGGCTACACCTTC,CASSYSKGANYGYTF
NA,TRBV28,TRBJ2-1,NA,TGTGCCAGCAGTCCTCAGGGCCCCCGACCCTACAATGAGCAGTTCTTC,CASSPQGPRPYNEQFF
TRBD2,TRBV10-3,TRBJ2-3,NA,TGTGCCATCAGGACTAGCGTAACCACAGATACGCAGTATTTT,CAIRTSVTTDTQYF
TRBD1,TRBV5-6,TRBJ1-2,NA,TGTGCCAGCAGCCCCACCTTGACAGGGAACTATGGCTACACCTTC,CASSPTLTGNYGYTF
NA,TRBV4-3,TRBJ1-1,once,TGCGCCAGCAGCCAAGATCTAGGGCAGGGGAACACTGAAGCTTTCTTT,CASSQDLGQGNTEAFF
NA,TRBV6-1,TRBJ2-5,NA,TGTGCCAGCAGGGACTCCGGGGAGACCCAGTACTTC,CASRDSGETQYF
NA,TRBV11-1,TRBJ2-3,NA,TGTGCCAGCAGCTTAGAGACTAGAGATACGCAGTATTTT,CASSLETRDTQYF
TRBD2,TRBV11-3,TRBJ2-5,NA,TGTGCCAGCAGCTTAAGGAGTAGCGGGGGGTCTATCACCCAAGAGACCCAGTACTTC,CASSLRSSGGSITQETQYF
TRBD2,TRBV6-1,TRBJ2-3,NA,TGTGCCAGCAGTGATCGGACTAGCGGGGGCCCAGATACGCAGTATTTT,CASSDRTSGGPDTQYF
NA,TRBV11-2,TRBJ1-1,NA,TGTGCCAGCAGCTTAGTACGGGACACTGAAGCTTTCTTT,CASSLVRDTEAFF